Listed here is a single T cell receptor beta chain. The antigen remains unidentified. Profiled with immunoSEQ multiplex PCR; TCRdb holds only in-frame clones, not every one. Of tens of thousands of clones in the sample, 75% to 85% were seen once. This sample is drawn from a study of T cells in narcolepsy. Study conclusions and caveats: No autoreactive T cell clone sequences appeared in some memory CD4+ repertoires. Comparing one patient's CSF and blood CD4+ clonotypes highlighted HCRT- and TRIB2-specific autoreactive clonotypes.

Between the trimmed V and J ends, which lost 0 bases and 5 bases, there was a span of 12 bases. Per germline, CDR1 SGHRS and CDR2 YFSETQ. The CDR3 runs 14 residues. The sequenced material came from memory (CD45RA-) CD4+ T cells from blood. The source of this sequence is a human donor in good health. The gene calls are TRBV5-1 and TRBJ2-7; tentative D call: TRBD2 (6 bases). This CDR3 reads CASSLGRGNDEQYF. For the CDR3, the DNA is TGCGCCAGCAGCTTGGGACGCGGGAACGACGAGCAGTACTTC.